This T cell receptor beta chain came from a study of PD-L1 blockade in urothelial cancer. On the study more broadly: At 3 weeks after treatment start (second dose) and again at 6 weeks, blood was analyzed.

Sample time point: peripheral blood 6 weeks after treatment start. Patients suffered from locally advanced or metastatic urothelial carcinoma. TCRdb's copy holds only in-frame clones and misses some; the assay was immunoSEQ multiplex PCR. This table holds about 45,000 clones, 82% found once. This CDR3 has 15 amino acids. Germline CDR1 KGHSH, CDR2 LQKENI. Deletions cut 3 bases from V and 5 bases from J, with 14 bases between. The material sequenced was PBMCs, taken around atezolizumab (anti-PD-L1) treatment. The receptor comes from a man aged 55 to 69 with urothelial cancer. This rearrangement joins TRBV18 to TRBJ2-1; D possibly corresponds to TRBD1 (6 bases). In DNA, the CDR3 is TGTGCCAGCTCACCCACAGGGTTAGGGGACAATGAGCAGTTCTTC. It specifies CASSPTGLGDNEQFF.